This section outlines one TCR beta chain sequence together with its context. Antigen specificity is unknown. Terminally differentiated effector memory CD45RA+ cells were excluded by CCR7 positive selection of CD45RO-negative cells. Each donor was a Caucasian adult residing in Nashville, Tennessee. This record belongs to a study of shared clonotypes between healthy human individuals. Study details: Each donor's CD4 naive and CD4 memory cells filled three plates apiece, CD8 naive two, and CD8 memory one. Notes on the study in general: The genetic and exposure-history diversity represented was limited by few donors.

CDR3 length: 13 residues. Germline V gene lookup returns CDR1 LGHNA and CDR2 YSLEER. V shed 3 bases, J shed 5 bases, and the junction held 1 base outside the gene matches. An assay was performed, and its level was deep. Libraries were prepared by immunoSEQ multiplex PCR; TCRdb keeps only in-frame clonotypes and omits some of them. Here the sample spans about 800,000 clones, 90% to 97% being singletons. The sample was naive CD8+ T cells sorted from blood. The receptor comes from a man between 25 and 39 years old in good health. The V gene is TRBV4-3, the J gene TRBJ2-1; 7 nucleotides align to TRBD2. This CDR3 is CASSQGLHNEQFF. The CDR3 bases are TGCGCCAGCAGCCAGGGACTACACAATGAGCAGTTCTTC.